Listed below are T cell receptor beta chains from one sample, sequenced in a study of PD-L1 blockade in urothelial cancer. Clones were sequenced by immunoSEQ multiplex PCR, and TCRdb holds only the in-frame ones, with some missing. In the table there are around 100,000 clones, about 85% of which are singletons. The sample here was PBMCs, taken around atezolizumab (anti-PD-L1) treatment. These receptors came from a man between 50 and 59 years old with urothelial cancer. CDR3s include the opening cysteine and the closing phenylalanine or tryptophan. A D gene is named only where the DNA matches it firmly. Some rows mark clone size as missing; the rest say once, few, many or name a class of expanded clone.

v_gene	j_gene	d_gene	abundance	CDR3nt	CDR3aa
TRBV30	TRBJ1-3	NA	NA	TGTGCCTGGAGTAGAGACTCTGGAAACACCATATATTTT	CAWSRDSGNTIYF
TRBV7-9	TRBJ2-5	TRBD2	NA	TGTGCCAGCAGCCCGACTAGCGGAGGGAAAGAGACCCAGTACTTC	CASSPTSGGKETQYF
TRBV28	TRBJ2-3	NA	NA	TGTGCCAGCACCACCGTCCTCCTAGGGAGTCCCGATACGCAGTATTTT	CASTTVLLGSPDTQYF
TRBV2	TRBJ2-5	TRBD2	once	TGTGCCAGCAGTGATGGACTAGCGGGGCAAGAGACCCAGTACTTC	CASSDGLAGQETQYF
TRBV5-1	TRBJ2-2	TRBD2	NA	TGCGCCAGCAGCTTGGGGGCTAGCGGGAGCTCCGGGGAGCTGTTTTTT	CASSLGASGSSGELFF
TRBV28	TRBJ2-7	NA	NA	TGTGCCAGCAGCGCGGACAGTCCGAAGGAGCAGTACTTC	CASSADSPKEQYF
TRBV6-5	TRBJ1-1	NA	NA	TGTGCCAGCATTAATTTTTCCCCCTCGAACACTGAAGCTTTCTTT	CASINFSPSNTEAFF
TRBV11-2	TRBJ1-2	TRBD1	NA	TGTGCCAGCAGCTCCTCCCGGACAGGGGGCGATCTAGACTATGGCTACACCTTC	CASSSSRTGGDLDYGYTF
TRBV11-2	TRBJ2-7	NA	NA	TGTGCCAGCAGCTCGGAGGTGGCGAGCTCCTACGAGCAGTACTTC	CASSSEVASSYEQYF
TRBV5-1	TRBJ1-4	NA	NA	TGCGCCAGCAGCTTGGGCCAGGGGAACGAAAAACTGTTTTTT	CASSLGQGNEKLFF
TRBV5-1	TRBJ2-7	TRBD2	NA	TGCGCCAGCAGCTTGGCCAGCGGGAGCTCCTACGAGCAGTACTTC	CASSLASGSSYEQYF
TRBV18	TRBJ1-6	TRBD1	NA	TGTGCCAGCTCACGTTCAGGGGGCGAAAATTCACCCCTCCACTTT	CASSRSGGENSPLHF
TRBV6-1	TRBJ1-1	TRBD1	NA	TGTGCCAGCAGCTGGGACAGGAACACTGAAGCTTTCTTT	CASSWDRNTEAFF
TRBV6-5	TRBJ2-7	TRBD2	NA	TGTGCCAGCAGTTACTCGCTAGCGGGAACCTACGAGCAGTACTTC	CASSYSLAGTYEQYF
TRBV7-2	TRBJ1-2	NA	NA	TGTGCCAGCACCGAAGACAGAGCTAACTATGGCTACACCTTC	CASTEDRANYGYTF
TRBV12-2	TRBJ2-4	NA	NA	TGTGCAAGTCGCTTAGTGACTAGCGGTCCCCAAAACATTCAGTACTTC	CASRLVTSGPQNIQYF
TRBV7-9	TRBJ2-3	TRBD2	NA	TGTGCCAGCAGTCCATCGGGGGGGCGCACAGATACGCAGTATTTT	CASSPSGGRTDTQYF
TRBV5-4	TRBJ1-1	NA	few	TGTGCCAGCAGCTTGGGGGGTCAGGGTGAAGCTTTCTTT	CASSLGGQGEAFF
TRBV19	TRBJ1-5	TRBD1	NA	TGTGCCAGTAGTCCGACAGGGATTTTTCAGCCCCAGCATTTT	CASSPTGIFQPQHF
TRBV29-1	TRBJ1-2	NA	once	TGCAGCGTTGAAGGCAGGGACTATGGCTACACCTTC	CSVEGRDYGYTF
TRBV6-4	TRBJ1-1	TRBD1	few	TGTGCCAGCAGTAAGGACAGGGCTAGCACTGAAGCTTTCTTT	CASSKDRASTEAFF
TRBV28	TRBJ2-5	TRBD2	NA	TGTGCCAGCAGGGGCGGGGCTAGCGGAGAGGTAGAGACCCAGTACTTC	CASRGGASGEVETQYF
TRBV7-2	TRBJ2-1	NA	NA	TGTGCCAGCAGCTTAGCGGGGACACCCTACAATGAGCAGTTCTTC	CASSLAGTPYNEQFF
TRBV9	TRBJ2-5	TRBD2	NA	TGTGCCAGCAGCGCGGGTGGACTAGCGGGAGCCTCACAAGAGACCCAGTACTTC	CASSAGGLAGASQETQYF
TRBV5-1	TRBJ2-1	TRBD2	once	TGCGCCAGCAGCTCGGGACTAGCCTACAATGAGCAGTTCTTC	CASSSGLAYNEQFF
TRBV5-1	TRBJ2-3	TRBD2	NA	TGCGCCAGCAGCTTAAGGACTAGCGGAGGCACAGATACGCAGTATTTT	CASSLRTSGGTDTQYF
TRBV4-1	TRBJ2-1	TRBD2	once	TGCGCCAGCAGCCAAGGTCTAGCGGGGTATGAGCAGTTCTTC	CASSQGLAGYEQFF
TRBV18	TRBJ1-5	TRBD1	NA	TGTGCCAGCTCATCGACAGGGGGTCATCAGCCCCAGCATTTT	CASSSTGGHQPQHF
TRBV6-1	TRBJ2-1	NA	NA	TGTGCCAGCAGGCAGGTCCAAATCGCTGTTAATGAGCAGTTCTTC	CASRQVQIAVNEQFF
TRBV10-1	TRBJ2-5	NA	NA	TGCGCCAGCAGGTTGGGGGGAGAGACCCAGTACTTC	CASRLGGETQYF
TRBV6-5	TRBJ1-6	TRBD1	NA	TGTGCCACCAAAGGAGACAGGGGGCTTGGTTCACCCCTCCACTTT	CATKGDRGLGSPLHF
TRBV19	TRBJ1-2	TRBD1	NA	TGTGCCAGTGATCCCGGGACAGGGAATAACTATGGCTACACCTTC	CASDPGTGNNYGYTF
TRBV10-3	TRBJ2-1	NA	NA	TGTGCCATCAGTGAATGGTCTAGTTCGAATGAGCAGTTCTTC	CAISEWSSSNEQFF
TRBV28	TRBJ2-1	TRBD2	NA	TGTGCCAGCAGTGTTAGCGGGAGCTCCTACAATGAGCAGTTCTTC	CASSVSGSSYNEQFF
TRBV6-4	TRBJ2-5	NA	NA	TGTGCCAGCAGTGTCCGGGACTTACAAGAGACCCAGTACTTC	CASSVRDLQETQYF
TRBV5-5	TRBJ2-1	NA	NA	TGTGCCAGCAGCGACGGATTCGCGGTATACAATGAGCAGTTCTTC	CASSDGFAVYNEQFF
TRBV7-2	TRBJ1-2	TRBD1	NA	TGTGCCAGCAGCCCCAGGACAGGGCCCAGCTACACCTTC	CASSPRTGPSYTF
TRBV30	TRBJ2-3	NA	NA	TGTGCCTGGAAGCCCGGGGTTTCCACAGATACGCAGTATTTT	CAWKPGVSTDTQYF
TRBV6-9	TRBJ2-7	NA	NA	TGTGCCAGCAGCCGCGGGACAGACTACGAGCAGTACTTC	CASSRGTDYEQYF
TRBV9	TRBJ1-3	TRBD1	NA	TGTGCCAGCAGCCCCGGACAGGGAGCTGGAAACACCATATATTTT	CASSPGQGAGNTIYF
TRBV6-5	TRBJ2-7	TRBD2	once	TGTGCCAGCAGTACCGGGACTAGCTACGAGCAGTACTTC	CASSTGTSYEQYF
TRBV28	TRBJ2-1	TRBD2	NA	TGTGCCAGCGTGGCAGCGGGAGTTTTTGTGTGCTACAATGAGCAGTTCTTC	CASVAAGVFVCYNEQFF
TRBV28	TRBJ1-1	NA	NA	TGTGCCAGCAGTTTGGGGCAGAACACTGAAGCTTTCTTT	CASSLGQNTEAFF
TRBV6-1	TRBJ1-6	NA	NA	TGTGCCAGCAAACCAGTAGGGGTTTCTAATTCACCCCTCCACTTT	CASKPVGVSNSPLHF
TRBV7-9	TRBJ2-5	TRBD1	NA	TGTGCCAGCAGCCCAGGGACAGGTCAAGAGACCCAGTACTTC	CASSPGTGQETQYF
TRBV19	TRBJ2-7	NA	NA	TGTGCCAGTAGTATTCAGGGAACCTACGAGCAGTACTTC	CASSIQGTYEQYF
TRBV5-1	TRBJ1-2	NA	NA	TGCGCCAGCAGCTTGGATGGCAGAAACTATGGCTACACCTTC	CASSLDGRNYGYTF
TRBV20-1	TRBJ1-1	NA	once	TGCAGTGCCCGACGGGACACTGAAGCTTTCTTT	CSARRDTEAFF
TRBV19	TRBJ1-2	NA	NA	TGTGCCAGTAGTACCCACGGCGGCTATGGCTACACCTTC	CASSTHGGYGYTF
TRBV2	TRBJ1-2	NA	many	TGTGCCAGCAGTGCGTGGACACATCCTAACTATGGCTACACCTTC	CASSAWTHPNYGYTF
TRBV6-5	TRBJ2-5	NA	NA	TGTGCCAGCAGTTACGGCAGTCTGGGACAACAAGAGACCCAGTACTTC	CASSYGSLGQQETQYF
TRBV12-5	TRBJ1-2	NA	NA	TGTGCTAGTAAGCATCCTTGGGAGGGCAAAGGTAGTGGCTACACCTTC	CASKHPWEGKGSGYTF
TRBV28	TRBJ1-5	NA	NA	TGTGCCAGCAGTAGAGGGGGAGTTAATCAGCCCCAGCATTTT	CASSRGGVNQPQHF
TRBV29-1	TRBJ2-7	TRBD2	NA	TGCAGCGTTGGGCTAGCGGGACGCTACGAGCAGTACTTC	CSVGLAGRYEQYF
TRBV5-1	TRBJ2-3	TRBD2	NA	TGCGCCAGCAGCCCCATTAGCGGGACCCTACGGAATACGCAGTATTTT	CASSPISGTLRNTQYF
TRBV5-5	TRBJ2-7	NA	NA	TGTGCCAGCAGCTTGCTGCTGGGTGGGCCCTACGAGCAGTACTTC	CASSLLLGGPYEQYF
TRBV28	TRBJ2-7	TRBD1	NA	TGTGCCAGCAGCGGGACAGACCCGCGCGGTAGGGTGCAGTACTTC	CASSGTDPRGRVQYF